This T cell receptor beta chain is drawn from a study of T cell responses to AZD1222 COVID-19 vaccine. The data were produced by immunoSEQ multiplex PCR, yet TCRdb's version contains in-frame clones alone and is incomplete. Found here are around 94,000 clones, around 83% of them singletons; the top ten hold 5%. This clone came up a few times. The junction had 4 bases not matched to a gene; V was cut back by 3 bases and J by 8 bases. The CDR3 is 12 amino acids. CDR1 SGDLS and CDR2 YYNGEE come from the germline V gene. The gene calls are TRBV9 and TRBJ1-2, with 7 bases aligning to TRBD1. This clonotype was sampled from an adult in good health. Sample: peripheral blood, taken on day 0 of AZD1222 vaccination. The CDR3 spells CASSEGGWGYTF. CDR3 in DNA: TGTGCCAGCAGCGAAGGGGGCTGGGGCTACACCTTC. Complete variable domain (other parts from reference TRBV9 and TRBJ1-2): DSGVTQTPKHLITATGQRVTLRCSPRSGDLSVYWYQQSLDQGLQFLIQYYNGEERAKGNILERFSAQQFPDLHSELNLSSLELGDSALYFCASSEGGWGYTFGSGTRLTVV.